The entry below gives a single TCR beta chain sequence along with its context. Its antigen is not identified. This sample was included in a study of regulatory T cells in long-lasting Graves disease. Study results and limitations: Having few samples may have compromised the accuracy.

Investigators prepared the TCR beta libraries by applying iRepertoire HTBI primers and Arm-PCR of CDR3 regions. TCRdb used MiXCR to reprocess the multiplex PCR reads, holding one entry per CDR3 protein. This sample has about 330,000 distinct CDR3 sequences, with roughly 15% found just once. Germline loops: CDR1 LNHDA, CDR2 SQIVND (reference sequence). Trimming took off 3 bases at V and 2 bases at J, with 7 bases between the two ends. This CDR3 spans 13 amino acids. Time point defined: newly diagnosed GD, antithyroid drugs for less than 3 months. From PBMCs, RNA was extracted and then used to make the TCR library. A further study also used this sample, focusing on T cells in Graves' hyperthyroidism and ophthalmopathy.

The receptor was derived from a woman aged 18-29 years with Graves disease. The gene calls are TRBV19 and TRBJ2-5, with D hard to call. The sample consisted of peripheral blood mononuclear cells (PBMCs), taken at new diagnosis, from a patient treated with antithyroid drugs. CDR3 DNA sequence: TGTGCCAGTAGTATTCATTGGCAAGAGACCCAGTACTTC. Residues: CASSIHWQETQYF.